This T cell receptor (beta chain) was captured in a study of CXCR3-negative and CXCR3-positive naive CD8 T cells. Cells that were CD45RO-CCR7+CD27+CD95- constituted naive CD8+ T cells. With regard to this clonotype: Its cognate antigen is unknown.

CDR3 length: 16 amino acids. CDR1 and CDR2 from the germline V gene are MNHEY and SVGAGI. Regarding the study as a whole: TRBV-TRBJ usage was similar across naive CXCR3 subsets but distinct in memory cells. Comparison of naive cells showed more hydrophobic TRB CDR3s in CXCR3-positive than in CXCR3-negative naive cells.

Libraries of TRB cDNA were made by 5' RACE and carried UMIs. TCRdb re-called the 5' RACE reads and shows each CDR3 protein once, DNA omitted. This sample's table has some 85,000 distinct CDR3 sequences. The sequence derives from a human donor in good health. Some clones in this sample may be carry-over from other donors' samples. Specimen: naive CXCR3+ CD8+ T cells from blood. Subset specified: CD45RO-CCR7+CD27+CD95- naive CD8+ T cells expressing CXCR3 (TNR3+). The chain joins TRBV6-5 to TRBJ1-1; without DNA, the TCRdb call of TRBD1 cannot be checked. CDR3 sequence: CASSSIAGVARTEAFF.